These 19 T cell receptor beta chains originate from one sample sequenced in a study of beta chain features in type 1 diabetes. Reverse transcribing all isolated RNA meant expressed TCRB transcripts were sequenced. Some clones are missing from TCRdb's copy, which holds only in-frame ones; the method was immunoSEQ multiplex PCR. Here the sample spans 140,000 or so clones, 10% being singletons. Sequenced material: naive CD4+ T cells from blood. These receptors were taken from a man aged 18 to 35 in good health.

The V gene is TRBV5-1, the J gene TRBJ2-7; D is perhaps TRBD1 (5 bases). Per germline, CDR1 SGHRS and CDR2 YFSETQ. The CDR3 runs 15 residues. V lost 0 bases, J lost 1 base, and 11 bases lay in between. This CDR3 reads CASSLGTPPSYEQYF. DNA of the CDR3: TGCGCCAGCAGCTTGGGGACACCACCTTCCTACGAGCAGTACTTC.

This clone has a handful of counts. The CDR3 reads CASSDGTGHNEKLFF. The CDR3 DNA follows: TGTGCCAGCAGCGACGGGACAGGCCATAATGAAAAACTGTTTTTT. This chain links TRBV9 with TRBJ1-4, with 8 nucleotides matching TRBD1. Germline assignment: CDR1 SGDLS and CDR2 YYNGEE. This CDR3 contains 15 residues. The J segment lost 4 bases and the V segment lost 3 bases, leaving 5 bases of the junction unmatched. The full variable domain, rest sourced from reference TRBV9 and TRBJ1-4, is DSGVTQTPKHLITATGQRVTLRCSPRSGDLSVYWYQQSLDQGLQFLIQYYNGEERAKGNILERFSAQQFPDLHSELNLSSLELGDSALYFCASSDGTGHNEKLFFGSGTQLSVL.

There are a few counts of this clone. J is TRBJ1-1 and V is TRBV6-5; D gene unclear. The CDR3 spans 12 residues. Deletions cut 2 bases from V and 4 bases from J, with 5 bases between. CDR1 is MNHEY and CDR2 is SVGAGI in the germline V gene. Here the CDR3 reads CASSYAGTEAFF. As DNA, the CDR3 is TGTGCCAGCAGTTACGCGGGCACTGAAGCTTTCTTT.

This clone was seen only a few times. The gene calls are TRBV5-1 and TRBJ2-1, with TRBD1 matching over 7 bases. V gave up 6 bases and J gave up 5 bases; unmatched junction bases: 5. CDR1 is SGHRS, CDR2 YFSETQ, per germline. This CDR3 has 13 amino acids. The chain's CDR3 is CASNNRGDNEQFF. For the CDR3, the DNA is TGCGCCAGCAATAACAGGGGAGACAATGAGCAGTTCTTC.

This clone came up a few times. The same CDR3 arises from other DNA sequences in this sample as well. Here the CDR3 reads CATSRDQGQETQYF. Written as DNA, the CDR3 is TGTGCCACCAGCAGAGATCAGGGCCAAGAGACCCAGTACTTC. This rearrangement joins TRBV15 to TRBJ2-5; D perhaps matches TRBD1 (5 bases). Germline CDR1 reads LNHNV; CDR2 reads YYDKDF (reference sequence). This CDR3 is 14 amino acids long. The ends were cut back, 0 bases at V and 1 base at J, with 6 bases in the middle.

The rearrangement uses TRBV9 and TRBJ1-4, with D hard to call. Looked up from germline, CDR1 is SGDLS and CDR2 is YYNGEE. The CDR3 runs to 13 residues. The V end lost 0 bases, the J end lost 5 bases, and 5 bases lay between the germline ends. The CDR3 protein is CASSVVPNEKLFF. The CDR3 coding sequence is TGTGCCAGCAGCGTAGTTCCAAATGAAAAACTGTTTTTT.

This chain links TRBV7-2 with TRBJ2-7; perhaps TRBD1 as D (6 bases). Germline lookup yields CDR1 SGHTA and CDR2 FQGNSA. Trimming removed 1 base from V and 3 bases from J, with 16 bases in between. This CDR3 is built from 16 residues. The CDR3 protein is CASSLDKQGPYYEQYF. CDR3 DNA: TGTGCCAGCAGCTTAGATAAACAGGGTCCGTACTACGAGCAGTACTTC.

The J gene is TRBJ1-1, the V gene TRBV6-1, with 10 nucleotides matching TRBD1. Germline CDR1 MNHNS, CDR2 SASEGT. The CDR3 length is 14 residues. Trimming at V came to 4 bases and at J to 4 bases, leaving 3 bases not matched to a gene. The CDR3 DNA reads TGTGCCAGCAGTGTGGACAGGGGGAGCACTGAAGCTTTCTTT. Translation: CASSVDRGSTEAFF.

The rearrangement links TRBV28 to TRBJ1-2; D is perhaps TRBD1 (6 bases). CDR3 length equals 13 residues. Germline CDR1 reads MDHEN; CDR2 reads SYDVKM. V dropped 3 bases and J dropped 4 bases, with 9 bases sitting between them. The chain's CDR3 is CASSLQDSYGYTF. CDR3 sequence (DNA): TGTGCCAGCAGTTTGCAGGACAGCTATGGCTACACCTTC.

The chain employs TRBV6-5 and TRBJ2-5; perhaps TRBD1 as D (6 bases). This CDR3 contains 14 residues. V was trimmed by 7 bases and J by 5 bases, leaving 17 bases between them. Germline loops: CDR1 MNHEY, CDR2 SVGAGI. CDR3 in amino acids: CASTKQQGAETQYF. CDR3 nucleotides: TGTGCCAGCACCAAACAACAGGGTGCGGAGACCCAGTACTTC.

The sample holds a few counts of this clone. For the CDR3, the DNA is TGTGCCAGCAGTCAGAGGGGGCCCGGGGAGCTGTTTTTT. Translated: CASSQRGPGELFF. The chain uses TRBV7-3 and TRBJ2-2; 7 nucleotides align to TRBD1. After removal of 6 bases from V and 6 bases from J, the junction contained 4 bases not matched to a gene. There are 13 residues in the CDR3. The V gene's germline CDR1 is SGHTA and CDR2 FQGTGA.

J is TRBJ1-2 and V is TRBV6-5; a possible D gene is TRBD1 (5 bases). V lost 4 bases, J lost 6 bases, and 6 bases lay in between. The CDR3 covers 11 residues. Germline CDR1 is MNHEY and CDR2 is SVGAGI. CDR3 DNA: TGTGCCAGCAGTTTCAGGGATGGCTACACCTTC. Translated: CASSFRDGYTF.

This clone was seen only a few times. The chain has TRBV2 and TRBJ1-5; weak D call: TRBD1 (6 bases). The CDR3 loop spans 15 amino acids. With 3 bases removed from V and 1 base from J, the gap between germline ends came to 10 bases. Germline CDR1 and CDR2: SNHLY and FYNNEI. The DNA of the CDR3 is TGTGCCAGCAGTGAGAACAGGGAGAGCAATCAGCCCCAGCATTTT. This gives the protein CASSENRESNQPQHF. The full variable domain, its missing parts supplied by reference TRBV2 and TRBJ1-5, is EPEVTQTPSHQVTQMGQEVILRCVPISNHLYFYWYRQILGQKVEFLVSFYNNEISEKSEIFDDQFSVERPDGSNFTLKIRSTKLEDSAMYFCASSENRESNQPQHFGDGTRLSIL.

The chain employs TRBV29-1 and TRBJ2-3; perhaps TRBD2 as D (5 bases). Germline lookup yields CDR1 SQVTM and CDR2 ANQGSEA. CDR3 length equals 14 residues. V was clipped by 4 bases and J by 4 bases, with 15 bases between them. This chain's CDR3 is CSVAVGSSSDTQYF. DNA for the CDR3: TGCAGCGTTGCGGTCGGGTCTAGCTCAGATACGCAGTATTTT.

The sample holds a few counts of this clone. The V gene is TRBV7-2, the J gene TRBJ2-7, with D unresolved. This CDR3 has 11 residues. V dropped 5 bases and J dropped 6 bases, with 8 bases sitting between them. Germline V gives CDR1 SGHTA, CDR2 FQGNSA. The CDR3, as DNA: TGTGCCAGCAGCATGACACGCGAGCAGTACTTC. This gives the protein CASSMTREQYF.

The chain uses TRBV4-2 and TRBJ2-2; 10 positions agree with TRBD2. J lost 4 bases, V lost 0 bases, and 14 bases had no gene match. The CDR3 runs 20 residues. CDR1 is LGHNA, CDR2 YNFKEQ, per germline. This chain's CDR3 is CASSQDNAKRGGLGTGELFF. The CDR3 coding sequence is TGTGCCAGCAGCCAAGATAACGCGAAGCGGGGGGGCCTCGGCACCGGGGAGCTGTTTTTT.

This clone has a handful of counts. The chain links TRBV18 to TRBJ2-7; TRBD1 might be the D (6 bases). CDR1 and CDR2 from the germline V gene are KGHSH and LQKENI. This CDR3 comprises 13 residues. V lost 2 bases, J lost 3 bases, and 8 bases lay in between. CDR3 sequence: CASSPGQYYEQYF. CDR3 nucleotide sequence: TGTGCCAGCTCACCAGGACAGTACTACGAGCAGTACTTC.

The CDR3 loop reads CASSLMDSSQETQYF. CDR3 nucleotides: TGCGCCAGCAGCTTGATGGACAGTTCCCAAGAGACCCAGTACTTC. J is TRBJ2-5 and V is TRBV5-1, with D tentatively TRBD1 (6 bases). The ends were cut back, 1 base at V and 1 base at J, with 11 bases in the middle. CDR1 and CDR2 (germline): SGHRS, YFSETQ. The CDR3 is made up of 15 amino acids.

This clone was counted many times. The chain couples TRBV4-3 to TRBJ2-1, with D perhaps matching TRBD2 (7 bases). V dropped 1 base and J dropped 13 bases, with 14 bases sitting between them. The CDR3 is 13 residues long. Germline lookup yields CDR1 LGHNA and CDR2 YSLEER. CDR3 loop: CASSQGSGGPQFF. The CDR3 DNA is TGCGCCAGCAGCCAAGGATCCGGGGGGCCTCAGTTCTTC.